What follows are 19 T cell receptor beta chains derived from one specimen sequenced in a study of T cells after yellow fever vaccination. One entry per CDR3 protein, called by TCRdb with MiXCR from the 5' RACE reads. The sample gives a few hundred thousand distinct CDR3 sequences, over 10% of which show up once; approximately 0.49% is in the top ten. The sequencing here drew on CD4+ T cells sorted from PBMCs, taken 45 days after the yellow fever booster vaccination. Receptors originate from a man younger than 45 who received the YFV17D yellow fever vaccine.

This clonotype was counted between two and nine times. The CDR3: CASSDGSGSFRGRLLHF. CDR3 coding DNA: TGCGCCAGCAGTGATGGGTCGGGGTCCTTTCGTGGGCGGCTCCTCCACTTT. The rearrangement uses TRBV10-2 and TRBJ1-6; D remains unclear. Trimming stripped 3 bases from V and 15 bases from J, with 27 bases between. Germline CDR1 is WSHSY and CDR2 is SAAADI. This CDR3 is built from 17 residues.

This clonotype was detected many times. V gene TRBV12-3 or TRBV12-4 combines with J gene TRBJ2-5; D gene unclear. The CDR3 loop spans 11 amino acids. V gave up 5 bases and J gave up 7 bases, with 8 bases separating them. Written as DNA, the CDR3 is TGTGCCAGCAGTAAAAGCGCGACCCAGTACTTC. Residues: CASSKSATQYF.

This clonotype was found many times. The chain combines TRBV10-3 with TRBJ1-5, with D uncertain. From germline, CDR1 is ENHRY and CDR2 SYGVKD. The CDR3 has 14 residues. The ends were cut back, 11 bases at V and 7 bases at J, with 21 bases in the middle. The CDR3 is CASKNPLADQPQHF. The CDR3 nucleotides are TGTGCCTCAAAGAACCCCTTAGCTGACCAGCCCCAGCATTTT.

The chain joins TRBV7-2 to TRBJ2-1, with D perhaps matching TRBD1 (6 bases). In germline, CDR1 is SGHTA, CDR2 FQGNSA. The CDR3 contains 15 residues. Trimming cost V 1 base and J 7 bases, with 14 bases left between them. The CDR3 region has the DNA TGTGCCAGCAGCTTAGTGGCAGGGGTAGAGAATGAGCAGTTCTTC. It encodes CASSLVAGVENEQFF.

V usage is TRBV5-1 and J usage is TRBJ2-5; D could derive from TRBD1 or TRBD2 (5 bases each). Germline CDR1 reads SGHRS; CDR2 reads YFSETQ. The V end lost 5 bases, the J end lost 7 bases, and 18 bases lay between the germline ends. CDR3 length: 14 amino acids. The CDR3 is CASSTGTARLTQYF. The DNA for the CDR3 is TGCGCCAGCAGTACCGGGACGGCCCGGTTGACCCAGTACTTC.

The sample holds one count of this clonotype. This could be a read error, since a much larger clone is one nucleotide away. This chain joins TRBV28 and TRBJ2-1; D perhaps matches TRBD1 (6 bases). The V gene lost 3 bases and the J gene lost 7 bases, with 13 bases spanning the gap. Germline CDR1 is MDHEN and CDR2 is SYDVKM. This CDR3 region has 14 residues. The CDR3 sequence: CASSLWDTSNEQFF. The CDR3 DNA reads TGTGCCAGCAGTTTGTGGGACACAAGTAATGAGCAGTTCTTC. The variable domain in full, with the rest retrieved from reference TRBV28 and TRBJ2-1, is DVKVTQSSRYLVKRTGEKVFLECVQDMDHENMFWYRQDPGLGLRLIYFSYDVKMKEKGDIPEGYSVSREKKERFSLILESASTNQTSMYLCASSLWDTSNEQFFGPGTRLTVL.

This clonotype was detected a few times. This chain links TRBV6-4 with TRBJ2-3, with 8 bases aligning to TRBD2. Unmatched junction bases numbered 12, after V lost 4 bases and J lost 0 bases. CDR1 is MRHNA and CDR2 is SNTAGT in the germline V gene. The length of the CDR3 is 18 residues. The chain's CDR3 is CASSGSRSGISSTDTQYF. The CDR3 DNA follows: TGTGCCAGCAGTGGCTCACGTAGCGGGATCTCCAGCACAGATACGCAGTATTTT.

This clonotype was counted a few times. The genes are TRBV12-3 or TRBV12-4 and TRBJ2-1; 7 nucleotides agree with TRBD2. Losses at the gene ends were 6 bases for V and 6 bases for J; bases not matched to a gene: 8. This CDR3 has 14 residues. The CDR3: CASRLSGTRNEQFF. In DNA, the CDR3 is TGTGCCAGCAGGCTAAGCGGGACCCGCAATGAGCAGTTCTTC.

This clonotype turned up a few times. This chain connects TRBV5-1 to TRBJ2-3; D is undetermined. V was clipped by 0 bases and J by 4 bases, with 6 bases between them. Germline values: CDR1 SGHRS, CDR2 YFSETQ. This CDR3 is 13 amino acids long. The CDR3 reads CASSLDQSDTQYF. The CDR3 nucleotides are TGCGCCAGCAGCTTGGATCAGTCAGATACGCAGTATTTT. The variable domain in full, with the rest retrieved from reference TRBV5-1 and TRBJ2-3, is KAGVTQTPRYLIKTRGQQVTLSCSPISGHRSVSWYQQTPGQGLQFLFEYFSETQRNKGNFPGRFSGRQFSNSRSEMNVSTLELGDSALYLCASSLDQSDTQYFGPGTRLTVL.

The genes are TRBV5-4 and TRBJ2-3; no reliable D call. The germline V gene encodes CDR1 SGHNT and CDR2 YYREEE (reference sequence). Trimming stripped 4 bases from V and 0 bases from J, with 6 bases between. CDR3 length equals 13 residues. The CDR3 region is CASSNRSTDTQYF. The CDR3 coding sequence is TGTGCCAGCAGCAATAGAAGCACAGATACGCAGTATTTT.

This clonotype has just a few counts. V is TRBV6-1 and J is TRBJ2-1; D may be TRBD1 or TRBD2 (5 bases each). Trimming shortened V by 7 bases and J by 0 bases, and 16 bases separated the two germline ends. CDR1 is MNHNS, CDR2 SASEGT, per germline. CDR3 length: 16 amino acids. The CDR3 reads CASTLRGASSYNEQFF. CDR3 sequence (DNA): TGTGCCAGCACCCTAAGAGGGGCGAGCTCCTACAATGAGCAGTTCTTC.

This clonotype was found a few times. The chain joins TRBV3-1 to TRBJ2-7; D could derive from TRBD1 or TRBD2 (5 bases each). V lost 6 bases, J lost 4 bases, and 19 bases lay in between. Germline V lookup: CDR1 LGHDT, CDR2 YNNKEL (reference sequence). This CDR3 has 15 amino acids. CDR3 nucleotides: TGTGCCAGCAGTCTTGGCGGGCAGGGTCGATACGAGCAGTACTTC. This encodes CASSLGGQGRYEQYF.

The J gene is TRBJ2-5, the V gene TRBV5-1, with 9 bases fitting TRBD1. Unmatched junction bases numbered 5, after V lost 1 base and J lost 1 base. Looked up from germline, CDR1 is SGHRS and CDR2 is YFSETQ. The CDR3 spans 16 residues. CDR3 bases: TGCGCCAGCAGCTTGAGCGGACAGGGGAGCCAAGAGACCCAGTACTTC. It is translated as CASSLSGQGSQETQYF.

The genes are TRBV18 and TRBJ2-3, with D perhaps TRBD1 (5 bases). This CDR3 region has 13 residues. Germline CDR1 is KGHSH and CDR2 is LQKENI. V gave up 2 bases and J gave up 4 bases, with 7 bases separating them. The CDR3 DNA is TGTGCCAGCTCACCATGGGGCGCAGATACGCAGTATTTT. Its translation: CASSPWGADTQYF.

CDR3 region: CASSFQLGGSTEAFF. CDR3 bases: TGTGCCAGCAGCTTTCAATTAGGGGGAAGCACTGAAGCTTTCTTT. This chain uses TRBV5-5 with TRBJ1-1; a weak D match, TRBD1 (6 bases). Looked up from germline, CDR1 is SGHKS and CDR2 is YYEKEE (reference sequence). This CDR3 comprises 15 residues. The V gene lost 2 bases and the J gene lost 4 bases, with 15 bases spanning the gap.

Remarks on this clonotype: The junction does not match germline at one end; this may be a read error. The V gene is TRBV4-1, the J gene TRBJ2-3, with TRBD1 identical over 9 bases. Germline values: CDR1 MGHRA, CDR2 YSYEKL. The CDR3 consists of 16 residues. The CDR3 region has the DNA TGCGCCAGCAGGCAAGGTACAGGGGGCAACACAGATACGCAGTATTTT. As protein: CASRQGTGGNTDTQYF.

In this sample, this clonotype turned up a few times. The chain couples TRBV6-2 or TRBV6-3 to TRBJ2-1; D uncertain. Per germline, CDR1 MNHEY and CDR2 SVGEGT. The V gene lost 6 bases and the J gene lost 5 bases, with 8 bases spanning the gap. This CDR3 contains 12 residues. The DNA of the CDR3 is TGTGCCAGCAGCAGGAGCCACAATGAGCAGTTCTTC. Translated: CASSRSHNEQFF.

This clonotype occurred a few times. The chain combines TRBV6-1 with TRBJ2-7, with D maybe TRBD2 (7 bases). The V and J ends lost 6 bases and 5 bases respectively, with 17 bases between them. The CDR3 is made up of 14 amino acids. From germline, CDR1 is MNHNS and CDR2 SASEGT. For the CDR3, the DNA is TGTGCCAGCAGAACCCCCGGGGGGCGCGACGAGCAGTACTTC. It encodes CASRTPGGRDEQYF.

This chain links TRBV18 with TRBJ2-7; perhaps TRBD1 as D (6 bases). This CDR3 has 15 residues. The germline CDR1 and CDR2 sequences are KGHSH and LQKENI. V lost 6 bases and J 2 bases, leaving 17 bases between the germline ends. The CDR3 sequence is CASSPRDTFPYEQYF. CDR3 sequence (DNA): TGTGCCAGCTCGCCCCGGGACACGTTCCCCTACGAGCAGTACTTC.